Listed here are 30 T cell receptor beta chains from one sample, sequenced in a study of blood T cell repertoires in COVID-19. The assay was immunoSEQ multiplex PCR, and TCRdb's table has in-frame clones only and misses some. The sample holds 150,000 to 250,000 clones, 87% seen once. The sequencing input was PBMCs or T cells enriched from blood (not recorded which). Receptors originate from a woman aged 25 to 39 who had recovered from COVID-19.

This clone showed up just a few times. The rearrangement links TRBV3-1 (or the pseudogene TRBV3-2) to TRBJ2-5; no clear D. The CDR3 has 13 residues. Germline CDR1 and CDR2: LGHDT and YNNKEL (reference sequence). Trimming removed 0 bases from V and 0 bases from J, with 2 bases in between. The CDR3 bases are TGTGCCAGCAGCCAAGATAACCAAGAGACCCAGTACTTC. Amino acid sequence: CASSQDNQETQYF.

This clone appeared a single time. The rearrangement joins TRBV18 to TRBJ1-5; 7 bases agree with TRBD1. The CDR3 is made up of 15 amino acids. J gave up 2 bases and V 4 bases, and 5 bases lay outside the gene matches. Germline V gene data show CDR1 as KGHSH and CDR2 as LQKENI. The CDR3 DNA sequence: TGTGCCAGCTCACTGGGGACAGTAGGCAATCAGCCCCAGCATTTT. It translates to CASSLGTVGNQPQHF.

The chain employs TRBV19 and TRBJ1-5, with D perhaps TRBD1 (6 bases). Germline V lookup: CDR1 LNHDA, CDR2 SQIVND (reference sequence). The CDR3 is 17 amino acids. V was trimmed by 4 bases and J by 1 base, leaving 17 bases between them. The CDR3 coding sequence is TGTGCCAGTAGTAAGCGATTACAGGGCGGGAGCAATCAGCCCCAGCATTTT. It codes for CASSKRLQGGSNQPQHF.

This clone has only a few counts. The gene calls are TRBV19 and TRBJ1-5; D not resolved. The CDR3 contains 13 residues. Germline lookup yields CDR1 LNHDA and CDR2 SQIVND (reference sequence). The V end was cut by 8 bases, the J end by 0 bases, with 8 bases between. The CDR3 region has the DNA TGTGCCAGTCGGTCGGTTAGCAATCAGCCCCAGCATTTT. Its translation: CASRSVSNQPQHF. The full variable domain, with the rest looked up from reference TRBV19 and TRBJ1-5, is DGGITQSPKYLFRKEGQNVTLSCEQNLNHDAMYWYRQDPGQGLRLIYYSQIVNDFQKGDIAEGYSVSREKKESFPLTVTSAQKNPTAFYLCASRSVSNQPQHFGDGTRLSIL.

The J gene is TRBJ1-2, the V gene TRBV29-1; 10 nucleotides align to TRBD1. This CDR3 has 17 amino acids. Germline CDR1 is SQVTM and CDR2 is ANQGSEA. Trimming cost V 4 bases and J 3 bases; bases outside gene matches: 14. CDR3 region: CSVGRTGGQVVDYGYTF. The DNA for the CDR3 is TGCAGCGTTGGCCGGACAGGGGGACAGGTGGTGGACTATGGCTACACCTTC.

The CDR3 nucleotides read TGTGCCAGCAGCCGTGAGAGGAACATTCAGTACTTC. Encoded protein: CASSRERNIQYF. The chain recombines TRBV7-2 with TRBJ2-4; D gene uncertain. The CDR3 is 12 amino acids. The V gene lost 5 bases and the J gene lost 7 bases, with 9 bases spanning the gap. Germline values: CDR1 SGHTA, CDR2 FQGNSA.

The V gene is TRBV11-2, the J gene TRBJ1-2; TRBD1 is a possible D gene (6 bases). Trimming removed 0 bases from V and 8 bases from J, with 13 bases in between. Germline V CDR1 and CDR2: SGHAT, FQNNGV. The CDR3 length is 14 residues. In DNA form, the CDR3 reads TGTGCCAGCAGCTTAGAAGTACAGGGAAAGGGCTACACCTTC. Protein: CASSLEVQGKGYTF.

This rearrangement joins TRBV2 to TRBJ2-3; TRBD2 is a possible D gene (5 bases). The V and J ends lost 0 bases and 8 bases respectively, with 9 bases between them. This CDR3 is 13 amino acids long. Germline CDR1 SNHLY, CDR2 FYNNEI. CDR3 amino acids: CASSEAGGSTQYF. The CDR3 region has the DNA TGTGCCAGCAGTGAAGCTGGCGGGTCTACGCAGTATTTT.

The rearrangement joins TRBV15 to TRBJ2-1; TRBD2 matches at 9 bases. CDR3 length: 16 amino acids. V lost 0 bases to trimming and J lost 6 bases; unmatched junction nucleotides: 6. The germline V gene encodes CDR1 LNHNV and CDR2 YYDKDF (reference sequence). CDR3 loop: CATSRDASGIRNEQFF. The CDR3 DNA reads as TGTGCCACCAGCAGAGACGCTAGCGGGATCCGCAATGAGCAGTTCTTC.

The chain couples TRBV7-2 to TRBJ2-7, with D possibly matching TRBD2 (6 bases). Between the trimmed V and J ends, which lost 6 bases and 3 bases, there was a span of 18 bases. This CDR3 has 15 amino acids. Germline CDR1 is SGHTA and CDR2 is FQGNSA. The CDR3 reads CASSFVPGLRYEQYF. DNA of the CDR3: TGTGCCAGCAGTTTCGTGCCAGGACTACGCTACGAGCAGTACTTC. Full variable domain (missing parts from reference TRBV7-2 and TRBJ2-7): GAGVSQSPSNKVTEKGKDVELRCDPISGHTALYWYRQSLGQGLEFLIYFQGNSAPDKSGLPSDRFSAERTGGSVSTLTIQRTQQEDSAVYLCASSFVPGLRYEQYFGPGTRLTVT.

The V and J genes are TRBV7-8 and TRBJ2-1, with D perhaps TRBD2 (6 bases). The CDR3 contains 16 residues. V was clipped by 3 bases and J by 0 bases, with 12 bases between them. CDR1 is SGHVS, CDR2 FQNEAQ, per germline. CDR3 region: CASSFGRGSSYNEQFF. CDR3 coding DNA: TGTGCCAGCAGCTTCGGGCGGGGTAGCTCCTACAATGAGCAGTTCTTC.

The rearrangement links TRBV5-1 to TRBJ2-1; 9 positions agree with TRBD2. Trimming took 1 base from V and 8 from J; bases not matched to a gene: 7. Germline assignment: CDR1 SGHRS and CDR2 YFSETQ. CDR3 size: 15 residues. The CDR3 loop reads CASSLYLAGTDEQFF. The DNA of the CDR3 is TGCGCCAGCAGCTTGTATCTAGCGGGAACGGATGAGCAGTTCTTC.

The genes are TRBV29-1 and TRBJ1-1, with a weak D call TRBD1 (6 bases). The CDR3 sequence is 14 residues long. CDR1 SQVTM and CDR2 ANQGSEA come from the germline V gene. V was trimmed by 6 bases and J by 1 base, leaving 15 bases between them. CDR3 amino acids: CSVLRTVRNTEAFF. CDR3 in DNA: TGCAGCGTCCTCAGGACAGTCAGGAACACTGAAGCTTTCTTT. The full variable domain, its missing parts supplied by reference TRBV29-1 and TRBJ1-1, is SAVISQKPSRDICQRGTSLTIQCQVDSQVTMMFWYRQQPGQSLTLIATANQGSEATYESGFVIDKFPISRPNLTFSTLTVSNMSPEDSSIYLCSVLRTVRNTEAFFGQGTRLTVV.

The rearrangement joins TRBV27 to TRBJ2-7; 9 bases align to TRBD1. V lost 6 bases to trimming and J lost 4 bases; unmatched junction nucleotides: 13. The CDR3 sequence is 16 residues long. Germline V CDR1 and CDR2: MNHEY, SMNVEV (reference sequence). CDR3 in DNA: TGTGCCAGCAGAGAAAACCCGGGACAGGGAAGTTACGAGCAGTACTTC. Protein: CASRENPGQGSYEQYF.

This clone has only a few counts. The chain links TRBV27 to TRBJ1-3; D possibly corresponds to TRBD1 (6 bases). Trimming removed 5 bases from V and 0 bases from J, with 11 bases in between. The CDR3 has 15 amino acids. Per germline, CDR1 MNHEY and CDR2 SMNVEV (reference sequence). The CDR3 sequence: CASSPQGVSGNTIYF. The CDR3 DNA sequence: TGTGCCAGCAGTCCACAGGGCGTCTCTGGAAACACCATATATTTT.

This rearrangement joins TRBV5-6 to TRBJ1-1, with D unclear. CDR1 and CDR2 from the germline V gene are SGHDT and YYEEEE. Trimming pared 3 bases from V and 7 bases from J, leaving 10 bases between. The CDR3 totals 12 residues. In nucleotides, the CDR3 is TGTGCCAGCAGCTCGGCGGGGTATGAAGCTTTCTTT. Its translation: CASSSAGYEAFF.

The chain is built from TRBV9 and TRBJ2-1; TRBD2 might be the D (5 bases). The CDR3 length is 13 residues. CDR1 and CDR2 from the germline V gene are SGDLS and YYNGEE. Trimming took off 0 bases at V and 12 bases at J, with 13 bases between the two ends. Written as DNA, the CDR3 is TGTGCCAGCAGCGTAGAGGCGGGTGGGTCGCAGTTCTTC. Protein: CASSVEAGGSQFF.

The chain is built from TRBV7-2 and TRBJ1-5; D unclear. The germline V gene encodes CDR1 SGHTA and CDR2 FQGNSA. The germline V and J ends were trimmed by 5 bases and 5 bases, with 16 bases remaining between them. The CDR3 covers 15 residues. The DNA for the CDR3 is TGTGCCAGCAGCGGAACGTATGGAGCCGATCAGCCCCAGCATTTT. The encoded protein is CASSGTYGADQPQHF. Full variable domain (remainder filled in from reference TRBV7-2 and TRBJ1-5): GAGVSQSPSNKVTEKGKDVELRCDPISGHTALYWYRQSLGQGLEFLIYFQGNSAPDKSGLPSDRFSAERTGGSVSTLTIQRTQQEDSAVYLCASSGTYGADQPQHFGDGTRLSIL.

The chain has TRBV2 and TRBJ2-1, with 11 bases matching TRBD2. Trimming cost V 9 bases and J 0 bases; bases outside gene matches: 4. Germline V lookup: CDR1 SNHLY, CDR2 FYNNEI. The CDR3 is made up of 15 amino acids. The CDR3 spells CARTGTSGSYNEQFF. CDR3 DNA sequence: TGTGCCAGGACGGGGACTAGCGGCTCCTACAATGAGCAGTTCTTC.

The chain employs TRBV28 and TRBJ2-5; D may be TRBD1 (5 bases). CDR1 is MDHEN, CDR2 SYDVKM, per germline. CDR3 size: 15 residues. Trimming took 8 bases from V and 5 from J, leaving 21 bases between them. CDR3 amino acids: CASAAQGTPGETQYF. CDR3 nucleotide sequence: TGTGCCAGCGCTGCCCAGGGCACCCCAGGGGAGACCCAGTACTTC.

The chain is built from TRBV6-5 and TRBJ1-5, with 7 bases lining up with TRBD1. Per germline, CDR1 MNHEY and CDR2 SVGAGI. V was clipped by 6 bases and J by 2 bases; unmatched bases: 4. CDR3 length: 14 amino acids. This chain's CDR3 is CASRPGQGNQPQHF. As DNA, the CDR3 is TGTGCCAGCAGACCAGGACAGGGCAATCAGCCCCAGCATTTT.

The V gene is TRBV3-1 (or the pseudogene TRBV3-2), the J gene TRBJ2-1; 8 nucleotides match TRBD2. Trimming took 1 base from V and 7 from J; bases not matched to a gene: 3. Germline values: CDR1 LGHDT, CDR2 YNNKEL (reference sequence). The CDR3 consists of 14 residues. The DNA of the CDR3 is TGTGCCAGCAGCCAAGGGACTAGCTGGAATGAGCAGTTCTTC. Translation gives CASSQGTSWNEQFF.

The chain combines TRBV24-1 with TRBJ2-7; 11 bases are shared with TRBD1. From germline, CDR1 is KGHDR and CDR2 SFDVKD. The CDR3 runs 19 residues. The trim removed 4 bases at V and 6 bases at J, leaving 19 bases unmatched. DNA for the CDR3: TGTGCCACCAGTGAGAACCGGGACAGGGGGATTATGGCCGGCTCCGAGCAGTACTTC. This codes for CATSENRDRGIMAGSEQYF.

The chain uses TRBV4-1 and TRBJ2-3; D is perhaps TRBD1 (5 bases). The CDR3 runs 13 residues. Between the trimmed V and J ends, which lost 3 bases and 5 bases, there was a span of 9 bases. Germline V gene data show CDR1 as MGHRA and CDR2 as YSYEKL. The CDR3 sequence: CASSQDTRDTQYF. The DNA of the CDR3 is TGCGCCAGCAGCCAGGACACTCGAGATACGCAGTATTTT.

The chain recombines TRBV9 with TRBJ2-1; tentative D call: TRBD1 (6 bases). V was shortened by 4 bases and J by 0 bases, with 11 bases between the two germline ends. Germline V gene data show CDR1 as SGDLS and CDR2 as YYNGEE. The CDR3 is 15 amino acids. The CDR3 DNA reads TGTGCCAGCAGCCCGGACAGTGGCTCCTACAATGAGCAGTTCTTC. The encoded protein is CASSPDSGSYNEQFF. The entire variable domain, with the rest obtained from reference TRBV9 and TRBJ2-1, is as follows: DSGVTQTPKHLITATGQRVTLRCSPRSGDLSVYWYQQSLDQGLQFLIQYYNGEERAKGNILERFSAQQFPDLHSELNLSSLELGDSALYFCASSPDSGSYNEQFFGPGTRLTVL.

This chain connects TRBV19 to TRBJ1-2; D gene ambiguous. This CDR3 spans 13 amino acids. Trimming took 0 bases from V and 2 from J, leaving 4 bases between them. Germline V gives CDR1 LNHDA, CDR2 SQIVND (reference sequence). CDR3 coding DNA: TGTGCCAGTAGTATAGACCTAAACTATGGCTACACCTTC. Protein sequence: CASSIDLNYGYTF. The variable domain in full, completed from reference TRBV19 and TRBJ1-2, reads DGGITQSPKYLFRKEGQNVTLSCEQNLNHDAMYWYRQDPGQGLRLIYYSQIVNDFQKGDIAEGYSVSREKKESFPLTVTSAQKNPTAFYLCASSIDLNYGYTFGSGTRLTVV.

The V call is TRBV5-1, the J call TRBJ2-7; 10 nucleotides agree with TRBD2. V was pared by 3 bases and J by 0 bases, with 9 bases of the junction left unmatched. This CDR3 region has 17 residues. Germline CDR1 and CDR2: SGHRS and YFSETQ. The CDR3 nucleotides are TGCGCCAGCAGCTGGCCCAGTACTAGCGGGGACTCCTACGAGCAGTACTTC. It is translated as CASSWPSTSGDSYEQYF. Drawing the rest from reference TRBV5-1 and TRBJ2-7, the complete variable domain is KAGVTQTPRYLIKTRGQQVTLSCSPISGHRSVSWYQQTPGQGLQFLFEYFSETQRNKGNFPGRFSGRQFSNSRSEMNVSTLELGDSALYLCASSWPSTSGDSYEQYFGPGTRLTVT.

This clone is a singleton in its sample. The chain links TRBV5-1 to TRBJ2-7; 12 bases match TRBD2. Germline CDR1 and CDR2: SGHRS and YFSETQ. V lost 2 bases and J lost 2; bases outside the gene matches: 5. The CDR3 is made up of 16 amino acids. In DNA, the CDR3 is TGCGCCAGCAGCTTTCTAGCGGGAGGGCGGACCTACGAGCAGTACTTC. This translates into CASSFLAGGRTYEQYF.

The V and J genes are TRBV28 and TRBJ2-7; 8 bases map to TRBD1. Unmatched junction bases numbered 7, after V lost 5 bases and J lost 4 bases. There are 14 residues in the CDR3. Germline V lookup: CDR1 MDHEN, CDR2 SYDVKM. This chain's CDR3 is CASSATGTGYEQYF. In DNA form, the CDR3 reads TGTGCCAGCAGTGCTACCGGGACAGGATACGAGCAGTACTTC.

The chain employs TRBV5-4 and TRBJ2-7; D not resolved. V gave up 2 bases and J gave up 6 bases, with 12 bases separating them. Germline CDR1 reads SGHNT; CDR2 reads YYREEE (reference sequence). The CDR3 loop spans 13 amino acids. CDR3 in amino acids: CASSFAVGSEQYF. Here the CDR3 DNA reads TGTGCCAGCAGCTTTGCGGTCGGTAGCGAGCAGTACTTC. Using reference TRBV5-4 and TRBJ2-7 for the parts outside the CDR3, the full variable domain is ETGVTQSPTHLIKTRGQQVTLRCSSQSGHNTVSWYQQALGQGPQFIFQYYREEENGRGNFPPRFSGLQFPNYSSELNVNALELDDSALYLCASSFAVGSEQYFGPGTRLTVT.